The entry below describes one T cell receptor (beta chain). Profiling relied on immunoSEQ multiplex PCR, and the TCRdb table lists in-frame clones only, not all of them. The sample includes about 370,000 clones, more than 70% seen only once; the top ten take less than 11%. This sample was taken from a study of blood T cell repertoires in COVID-19. Study overall: COVID-19 samples, acute and convalescent, were from the United States, Italy and Spain. From T cells, B-cell-depleted T cells, or PBMCs came the material, which was cDNA or gDNA.

The germline CDR1 and CDR2 sequences are SEHNR and FQNEAQ (reference sequence). V was cut by 5 bases and J by 0 bases, with 8 bases left in between. The CDR3 length is 13 residues. Recruited during active infection, patients (from Seattle) were subsequently followed longitudinally. What was sequenced was peripheral blood. This TCR derives from a woman aged 30 to 39 with COVID-19, enrolled during active disease. The chain uses TRBV7-9 and TRBJ2-7; D gene uncertain. The CDR3 DNA sequence: TGTGCCAGCAGCCCGAAGAGCTCCTACGAGCAGTACTTC. It is translated as CASSPKSSYEQYF.